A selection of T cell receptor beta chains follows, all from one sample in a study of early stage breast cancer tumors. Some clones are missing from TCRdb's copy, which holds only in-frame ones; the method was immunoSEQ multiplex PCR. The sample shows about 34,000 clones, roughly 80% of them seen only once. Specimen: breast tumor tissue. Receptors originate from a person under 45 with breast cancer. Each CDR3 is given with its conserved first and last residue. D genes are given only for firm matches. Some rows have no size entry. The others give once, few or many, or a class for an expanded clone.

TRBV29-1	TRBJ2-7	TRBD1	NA	CSVERPTGGGEQYF	TGCAGCGTTGAAAGGCCGACAGGGGGCGGCGAGCAGTACTTC
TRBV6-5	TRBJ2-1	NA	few	CASSYSRGGEQFF	TGTGCCAGCAGTTACTCGAGGGGGGGTGAGCAGTTCTTC
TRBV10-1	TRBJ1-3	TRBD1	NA	CASSPGTGARNTIYF	TGCGCCAGCAGTCCCGGGACAGGGGCACGGAACACCATATATTTT
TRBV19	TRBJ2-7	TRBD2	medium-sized	CASSPWEGYNYEQYF	TGTGCCAGTAGTCCCTGGGAGGGCTACAACTACGAGCAGTACTTC
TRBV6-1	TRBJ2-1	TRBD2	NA	CAIPGLAGGSEQFF	TGTGCCATCCCTGGACTAGCGGGAGGGTCTGAGCAGTTCTTC
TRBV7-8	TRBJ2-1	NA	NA	CASIAGPDYNEQFF	TGTGCCAGCATCGCGGGCCCCGATTACAATGAGCAGTTCTTC
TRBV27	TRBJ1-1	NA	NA	CASSLTGGGLGTEAFF	TGTGCCAGCAGTTTAACGGGCGGGGGGCTCGGCACTGAAGCTTTCTTT
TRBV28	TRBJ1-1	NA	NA	CASCPPTATEAFF	TGTGCCAGCTGCCCACCTACAGCCACTGAAGCTTTCTTT
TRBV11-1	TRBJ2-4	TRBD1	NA	CASSARTGGEAKNIQYF	TGTGCCAGCAGCGCCCGGACAGGGGGCGAGGCCAAAAACATTCAGTACTTC
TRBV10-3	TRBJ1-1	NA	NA	CAISESVGADLNTEAFF	TGTGCCATCAGTGAGTCTGTCGGGGCGGACCTGAACACTGAAGCTTTCTTT
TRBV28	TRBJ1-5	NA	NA	CASSTPQGFQPQHF	TGTGCCAGCAGTACTCCACAGGGTTTTCAGCCCCAGCATTTT
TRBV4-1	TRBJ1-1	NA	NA	CASSLGVYSDTEAFF	TGTGCCAGCAGCCTAGGGGTTTATTCTGACACTGAAGCTTTCTTT
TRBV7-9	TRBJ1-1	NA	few	CASTPEGDTEAFF	TGTGCCAGCACTCCAGAGGGGGACACTGAAGCTTTCTTT
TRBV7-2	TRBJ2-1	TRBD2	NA	CASSLGGLAPYNEQFF	TGTGCCAGCAGCCTCGGCGGACTAGCCCCTTACAATGAGCAGTTCTTC
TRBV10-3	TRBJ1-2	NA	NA	CAISESDYGYTF	TGTGCCATCAGTGAGTCGGACTATGGCTACACCTTC
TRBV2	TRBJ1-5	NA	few	CASSGDKGNQPQHF	TGTGCCAGCAGCGGAGACAAGGGCAATCAGCCCCAGCATTTT
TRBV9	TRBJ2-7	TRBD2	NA	CASSPQGLADYEQYF	TGTGCCAGCAGCCCCCAGGGACTAGCGGATTACGAGCAGTACTTC
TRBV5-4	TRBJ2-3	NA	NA	CASSLRSGLWADTQYF	TGTGCCAGCAGCCTACGGAGCGGCCTATGGGCAGATACGCAGTATTTT
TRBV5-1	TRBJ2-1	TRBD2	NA	CASSLVLAGENEQFF	TGCGCCAGCAGCTTGGTATTAGCGGGAGAGAATGAGCAGTTCTTC
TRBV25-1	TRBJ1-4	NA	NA	CASSNRDSYEKLFF	TGTGCCAGCAGTAACCGGGACTCCTATGAAAAACTGTTTTTT
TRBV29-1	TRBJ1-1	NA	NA	CSVEEGGRRTAFF	TGCAGCGTTGAAGAGGGGGGGAGGAGGACAGCTTTCTTT
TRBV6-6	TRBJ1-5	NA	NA	CATGNQPQHF	TGTGCCACCGGCAATCAGCCCCAGCATTTT
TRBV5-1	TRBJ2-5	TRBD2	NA	CASSYRLAGKEETQYF	TGCGCCAGCAGCTACCGACTAGCGGGAAAGGAAGAGACCCAGTACTTC
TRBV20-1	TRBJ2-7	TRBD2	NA	CSGGSSYEQYF	TGCAGCGGGGGGAGCTCCTACGAGCAGTACTTC
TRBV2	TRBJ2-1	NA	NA	CASSLYNEQFF	TGTGCCAGCAGTTTATACAATGAGCAGTTCTTC
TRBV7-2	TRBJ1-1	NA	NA	CASSPVPAGDTEAFF	TGTGCCAGCAGCCCCGTCCCGGCCGGGGACACTGAAGCTTTCTTT
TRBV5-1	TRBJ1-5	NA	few	CASSLSGDQPQHF	TGCGCCAGCAGCTTGTCCGGAGATCAGCCCCAGCATTTT
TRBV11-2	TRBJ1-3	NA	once	CASSMGQSSGNTIYF	TGTGCCAGCAGCATGGGGCAGAGCTCTGGAAACACCATATATTTT
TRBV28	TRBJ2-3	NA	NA	CASSRDSRIAGNPHTDTQYF	TGTGCCAGCAGTAGGGACAGCCGCATAGCGGGAAACCCCCACACAGATACGCAGTATTTT
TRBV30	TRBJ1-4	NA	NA	CAWSGTVEGKLFF	TGTGCCTGGAGTGGGACAGTCGAAGGAAAACTGTTTTTT
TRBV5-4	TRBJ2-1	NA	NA	CASSLQLASDEQFF	TGTGCCAGCAGCTTGCAGCTAGCGAGCGATGAGCAGTTCTTC
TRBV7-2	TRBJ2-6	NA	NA	CASSSRTLLSGANVLTF	TGTGCCAGCAGCTCACGGACTTTACTCTCTGGGGCCAACGTCCTGACTTTC
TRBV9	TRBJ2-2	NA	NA	CASSSLSKLRTGELFF	TGTGCCAGCAGCTCTCTTTCGAAGCTACGCACCGGGGAGCTGTTTTTT
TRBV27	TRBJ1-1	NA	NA	CASSFSGALNTEAFF	TGTGCCAGCAGTTTCTCAGGGGCCCTGAACACTGAAGCTTTCTTT
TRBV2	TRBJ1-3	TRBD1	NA	CASSNDRVAGNTIYF	TGTGCCAGCAGTAACGACAGGGTGGCTGGAAACACCATATATTTT